The entry below describes one TCR beta chain. In the original analysis: Counts of nucleated cells, estimated from reference gene primer amplification, were obtained. TCRdb keeps only in-frame clones here, not all; method: immunoSEQ multiplex PCR. Clone size and the V and J calls come from that table; the DNA yielded D and trimming. The table lists some 380,000 clones, roughly 77% of them singletons. The V gene end was trimmed by 3 bases and the J gene end by 1 base; junction bases not matched to a gene: 8. Germline CDR1 is SNHLY and CDR2 is FYNNEI. The CDR3 sequence is 17 residues long. The data are from a study of blood T cell repertoires in COVID-19. Whole-study context: PBMCs, B-cell-depleted T cells, or T cells provided the cDNA or gDNA that made up the material.

The receptor comes from a human donor with acute or convalescent COVID-19. The donor label of this sample is uncertain. The rearrangement links TRBV2 to TRBJ2-1; 8 nucleotides align to TRBD2. Sequencing was done on a sample of peripheral blood. The CDR3 DNA sequence: TGTGCCAGCAGTGATAGGGAGACTAGCGAGTCCTACAATGAGCAGTTCTTC. Translation gives CASSDRETSESYNEQFF. The full variable domain, its missing parts supplied by reference TRBV2 and TRBJ2-1, is EPEVTQTPSHQVTQMGQEVILRCVPISNHLYFYWYRQILGQKVEFLVSFYNNEISEKSEIFDDQFSVERPDGSNFTLKIRSTKLEDSAMYFCASSDRETSESYNEQFFGPGTRLTVL.